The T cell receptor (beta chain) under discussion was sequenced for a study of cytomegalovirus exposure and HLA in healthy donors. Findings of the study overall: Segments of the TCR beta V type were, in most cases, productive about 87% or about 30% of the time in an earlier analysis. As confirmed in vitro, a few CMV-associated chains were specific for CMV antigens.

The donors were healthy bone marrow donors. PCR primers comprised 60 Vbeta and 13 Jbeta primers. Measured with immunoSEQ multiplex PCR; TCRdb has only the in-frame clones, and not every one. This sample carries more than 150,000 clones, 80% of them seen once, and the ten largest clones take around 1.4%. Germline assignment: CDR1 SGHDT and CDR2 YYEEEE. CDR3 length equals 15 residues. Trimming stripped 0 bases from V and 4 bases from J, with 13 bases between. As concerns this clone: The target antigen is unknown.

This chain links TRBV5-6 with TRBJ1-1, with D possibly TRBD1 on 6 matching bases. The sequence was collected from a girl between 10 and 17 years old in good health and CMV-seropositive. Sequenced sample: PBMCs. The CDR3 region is CASSLGGRGITEAFF. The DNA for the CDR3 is TGTGCCAGCAGCTTGGGGGGCAGGGGCATCACTGAAGCTTTCTTT.